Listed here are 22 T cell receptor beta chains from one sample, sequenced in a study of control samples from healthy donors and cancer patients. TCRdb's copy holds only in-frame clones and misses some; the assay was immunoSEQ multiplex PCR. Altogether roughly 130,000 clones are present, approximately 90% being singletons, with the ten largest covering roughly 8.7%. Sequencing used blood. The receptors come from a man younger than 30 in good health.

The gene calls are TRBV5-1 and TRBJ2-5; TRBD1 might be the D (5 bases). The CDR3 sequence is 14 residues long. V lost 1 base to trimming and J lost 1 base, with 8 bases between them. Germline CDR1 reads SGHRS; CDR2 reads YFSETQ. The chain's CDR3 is CASSLWGLQETQYF. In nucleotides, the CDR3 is TGCGCCAGCAGCTTGTGGGGCCTCCAAGAGACCCAGTACTTC. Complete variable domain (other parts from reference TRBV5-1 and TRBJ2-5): KAGVTQTPRYLIKTRGQQVTLSCSPISGHRSVSWYQQTPGQGLQFLFEYFSETQRNKGNFPGRFSGRQFSNSRSEMNVSTLELGDSALYLCASSLWGLQETQYFGPGTRLLVL.

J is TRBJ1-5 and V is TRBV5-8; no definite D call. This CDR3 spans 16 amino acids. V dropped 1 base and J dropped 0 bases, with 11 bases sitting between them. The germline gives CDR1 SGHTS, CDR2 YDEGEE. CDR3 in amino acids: CASSLISTYSNQPQHF. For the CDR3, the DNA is TGTGCCAGCAGCTTGATAAGTACGTATAGCAATCAGCCCCAGCATTTT.

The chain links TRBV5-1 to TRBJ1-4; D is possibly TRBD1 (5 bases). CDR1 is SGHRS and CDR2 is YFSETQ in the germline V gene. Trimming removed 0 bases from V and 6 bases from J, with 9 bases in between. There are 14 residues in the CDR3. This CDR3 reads CASSLGGADEKLFF. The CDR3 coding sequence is TGCGCCAGCAGCTTGGGGGGCGCGGATGAAAAACTGTTTTTT.

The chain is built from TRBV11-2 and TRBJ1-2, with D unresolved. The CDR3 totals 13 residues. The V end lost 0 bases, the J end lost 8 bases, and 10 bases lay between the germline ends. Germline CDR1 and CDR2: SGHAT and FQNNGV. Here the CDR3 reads CASSLEGWGGYTF. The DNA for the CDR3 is TGTGCCAGCAGCTTAGAGGGTTGGGGAGGCTACACCTTC.

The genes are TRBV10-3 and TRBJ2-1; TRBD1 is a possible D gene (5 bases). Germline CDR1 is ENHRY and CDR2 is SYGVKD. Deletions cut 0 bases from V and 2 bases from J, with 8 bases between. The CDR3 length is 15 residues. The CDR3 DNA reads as TGTGCCATCAGTGAGTCCCAGGGCCCCTACAATGAGCAGTTCTTC. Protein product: CAISESQGPYNEQFF.

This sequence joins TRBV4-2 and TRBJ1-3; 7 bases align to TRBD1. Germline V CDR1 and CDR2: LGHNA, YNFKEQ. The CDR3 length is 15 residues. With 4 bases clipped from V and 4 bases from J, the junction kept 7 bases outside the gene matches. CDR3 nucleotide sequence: TGTGCCAGCAGCCCCGTCGGACAGGACGGAAACACCATATATTTT. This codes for CASSPVGQDGNTIYF.

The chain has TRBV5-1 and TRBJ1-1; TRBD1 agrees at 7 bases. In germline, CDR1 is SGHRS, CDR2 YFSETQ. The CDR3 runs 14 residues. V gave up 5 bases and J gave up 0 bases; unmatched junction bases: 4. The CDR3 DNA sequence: TGCGCCAGCAGAACTGGGACAGTGAACACTGAAGCTTTCTTT. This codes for CASRTGTVNTEAFF.

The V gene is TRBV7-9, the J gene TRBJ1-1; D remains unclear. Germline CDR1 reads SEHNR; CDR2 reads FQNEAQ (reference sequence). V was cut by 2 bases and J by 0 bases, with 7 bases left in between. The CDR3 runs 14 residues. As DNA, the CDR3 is TGTGCCAGCAGCTTATTTGATTTGAACACTGAAGCTTTCTTT. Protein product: CASSLFDLNTEAFF.

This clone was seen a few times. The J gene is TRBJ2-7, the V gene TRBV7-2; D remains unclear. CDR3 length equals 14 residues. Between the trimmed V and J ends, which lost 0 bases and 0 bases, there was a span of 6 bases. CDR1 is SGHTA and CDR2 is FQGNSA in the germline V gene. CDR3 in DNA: TGTGCCAGCAGCTTAGCGTCAGGCTCCTACGAGCAGTACTTC. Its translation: CASSLASGSYEQYF. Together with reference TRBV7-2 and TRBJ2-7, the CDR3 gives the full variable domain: GAGVSQSPSNKVTEKGKDVELRCDPISGHTALYWYRQSLGQGLEFLIYFQGNSAPDKSGLPSDRFSAERTGGSVSTLTIQRTQQEDSAVYLCASSLASGSYEQYFGPGTRLTVT.

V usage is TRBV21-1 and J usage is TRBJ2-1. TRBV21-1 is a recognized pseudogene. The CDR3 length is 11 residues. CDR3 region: CASREDNEQFF. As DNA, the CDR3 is TGTGCCAGCAGGGAAGACAATGAGCAGTTCTTC.

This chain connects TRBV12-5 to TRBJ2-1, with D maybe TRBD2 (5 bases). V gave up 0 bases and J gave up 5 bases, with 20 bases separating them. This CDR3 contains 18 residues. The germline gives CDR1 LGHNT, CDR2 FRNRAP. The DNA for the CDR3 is TGTGCTAGTGGTTTGGTACCTGACGGACTGTTATACAACAATGAGCAGTTCTTC. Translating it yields CASGLVPDGLLYNNEQFF.

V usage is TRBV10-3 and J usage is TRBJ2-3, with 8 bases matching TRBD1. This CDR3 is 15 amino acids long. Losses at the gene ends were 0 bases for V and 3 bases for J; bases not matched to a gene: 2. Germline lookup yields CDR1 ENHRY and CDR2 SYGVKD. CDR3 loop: CAISESYRGTDTQYF. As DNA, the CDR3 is TGTGCCATCAGTGAGTCGTACAGGGGGACAGATACGCAGTATTTT.

The CDR3 sequence: CASSSGQGSRYTF. The CDR3 region has the DNA TGTGCCAGCAGTTCCGGACAGGGGAGTCGCTACACCTTC. V is TRBV6-5 and J is TRBJ1-2; 9 positions match TRBD1. V dropped 4 bases and J dropped 9; count of bases not matched to a gene: 6. The germline V gene has CDR1 MNHEY and CDR2 SVGAGI. The CDR3 runs 13 residues.

The CDR3 sequence: CASSLDRQTEAFF. The DNA of the CDR3 is TGTGCCAGCAGCTTGGATCGACAGACTGAAGCTTTCTTT. V and J are TRBV5-4 and TRBJ1-1, with D possibly being TRBD1 (5 bases). The CDR3 runs to 13 residues. V was shortened by 0 bases and J by 5 bases, with 8 bases between the two germline ends. The germline CDR1 and CDR2 sequences are SGHNT and YYREEE (reference sequence).

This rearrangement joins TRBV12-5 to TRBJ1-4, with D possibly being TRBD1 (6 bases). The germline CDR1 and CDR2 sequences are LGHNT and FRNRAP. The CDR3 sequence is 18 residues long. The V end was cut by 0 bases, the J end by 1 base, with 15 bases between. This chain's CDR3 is CASGLVLGGGQTNEKLFF. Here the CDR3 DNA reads TGTGCTAGTGGTTTGGTACTAGGAGGGGGTCAAACTAATGAAAAACTGTTTTTT.

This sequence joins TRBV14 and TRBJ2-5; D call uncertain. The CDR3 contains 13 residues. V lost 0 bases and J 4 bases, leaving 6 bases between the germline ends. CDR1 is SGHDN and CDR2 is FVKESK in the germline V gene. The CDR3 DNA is TGTGCCAGCAGCCAAGAAGTCCCAGAGACCCAGTACTTC. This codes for CASSQEVPETQYF. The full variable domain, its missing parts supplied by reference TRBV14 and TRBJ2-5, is EAGVTQFPSHSVIEKGQTVTLRCDPISGHDNLYWYRRVMGKEIKFLLHFVKESKQDESGMPNNRFLAERTGGTYSTLKVQPAELEDSGVYFCASSQEVPETQYFGPGTRLLVL.

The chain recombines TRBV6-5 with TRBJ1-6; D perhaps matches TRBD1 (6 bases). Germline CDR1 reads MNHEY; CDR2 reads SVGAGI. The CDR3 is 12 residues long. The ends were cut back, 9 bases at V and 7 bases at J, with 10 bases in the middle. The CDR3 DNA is TGTGCCAGTTCTACAGGGAATTCACCCCTCCACTTT. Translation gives CASSTGNSPLHF.

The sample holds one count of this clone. The CDR3 DNA is TGTGCCAGCAGCAGACTAGCGGGGCCCCCCCAAGAGACCCAGTACTTC. It specifies CASSRLAGPPQETQYF. V and J are TRBV5-5 and TRBJ2-5; TRBD2 matches 11 bases. Per germline, CDR1 SGHKS and CDR2 YYEKEE (reference sequence). The CDR3 is made up of 16 amino acids. The trim removed 4 bases at V and 1 base at J, leaving 6 bases unmatched.

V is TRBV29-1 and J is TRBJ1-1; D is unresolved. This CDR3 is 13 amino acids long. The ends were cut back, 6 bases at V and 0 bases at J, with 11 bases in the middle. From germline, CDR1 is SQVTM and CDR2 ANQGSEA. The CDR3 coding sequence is TGCAGCGTCGCATTGACGTTGAACACTGAAGCTTTCTTT. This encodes CSVALTLNTEAFF.

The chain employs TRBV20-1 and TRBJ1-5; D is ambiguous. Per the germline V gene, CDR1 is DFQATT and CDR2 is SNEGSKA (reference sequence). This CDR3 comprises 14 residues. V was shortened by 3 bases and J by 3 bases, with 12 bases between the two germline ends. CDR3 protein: CSASRGQNNQPQHF. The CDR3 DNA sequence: TGCAGTGCTAGTAGAGGCCAGAACAATCAGCCCCAGCATTTT.

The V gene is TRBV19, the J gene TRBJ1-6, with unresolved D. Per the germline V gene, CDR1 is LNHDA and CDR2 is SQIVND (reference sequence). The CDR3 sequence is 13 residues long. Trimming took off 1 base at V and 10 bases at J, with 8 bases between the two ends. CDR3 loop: CASSIGGESPLHF. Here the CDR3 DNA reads TGTGCCAGTAGTATAGGTGGGGAATCACCCCTCCACTTT.

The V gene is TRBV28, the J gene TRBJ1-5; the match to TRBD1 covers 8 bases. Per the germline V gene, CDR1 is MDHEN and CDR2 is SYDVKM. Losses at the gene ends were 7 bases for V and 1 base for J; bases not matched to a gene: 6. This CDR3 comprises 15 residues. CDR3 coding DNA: TGTGCCAGCACCCCAGGGGGCGCGAGCAATCAGCCCCAGCATTTT. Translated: CASTPGGASNQPQHF.